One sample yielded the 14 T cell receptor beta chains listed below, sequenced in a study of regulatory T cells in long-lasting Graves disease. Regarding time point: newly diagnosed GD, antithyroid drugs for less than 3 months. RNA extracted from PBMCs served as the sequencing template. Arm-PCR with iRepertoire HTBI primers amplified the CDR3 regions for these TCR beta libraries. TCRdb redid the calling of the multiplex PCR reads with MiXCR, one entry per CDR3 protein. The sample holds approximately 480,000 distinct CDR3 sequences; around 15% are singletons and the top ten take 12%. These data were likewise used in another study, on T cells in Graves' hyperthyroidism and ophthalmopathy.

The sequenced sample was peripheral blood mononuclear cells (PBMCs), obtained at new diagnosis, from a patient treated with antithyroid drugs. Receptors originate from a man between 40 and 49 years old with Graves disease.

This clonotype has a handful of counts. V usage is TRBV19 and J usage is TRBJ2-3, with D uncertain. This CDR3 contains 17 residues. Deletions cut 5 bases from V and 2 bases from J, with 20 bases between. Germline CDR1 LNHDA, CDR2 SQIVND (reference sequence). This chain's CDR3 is CASSPLRSPSFTDTQYF. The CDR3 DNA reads TGTGCCAGTAGTCCCCTGAGAAGCCCTTCCTTCACAGATACGCAGTATTTT.

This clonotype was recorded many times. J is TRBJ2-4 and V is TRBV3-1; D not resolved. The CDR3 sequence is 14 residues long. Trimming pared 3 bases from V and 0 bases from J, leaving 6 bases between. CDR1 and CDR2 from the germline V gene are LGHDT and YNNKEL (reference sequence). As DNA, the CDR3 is TGTGCCAGCAGCCATACATTAGCCAAAAACATTCAGTACTTC. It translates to CASSHTLAKNIQYF.

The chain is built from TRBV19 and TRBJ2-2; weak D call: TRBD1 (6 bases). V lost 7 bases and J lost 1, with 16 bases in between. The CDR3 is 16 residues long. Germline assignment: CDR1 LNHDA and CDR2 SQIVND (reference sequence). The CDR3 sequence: CASTARPGQNTGELFF. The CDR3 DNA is TGTGCCAGTACCGCGCGGCCGGGACAGAACACCGGGGAGCTGTTTTTT.

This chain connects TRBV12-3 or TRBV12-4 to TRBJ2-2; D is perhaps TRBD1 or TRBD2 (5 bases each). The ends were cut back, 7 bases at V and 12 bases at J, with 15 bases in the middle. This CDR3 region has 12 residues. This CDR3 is CASTPGTAQLFF. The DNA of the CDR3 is TGTGCCAGCACTCCCGGGACCGCCCAGCTGTTTTTT.

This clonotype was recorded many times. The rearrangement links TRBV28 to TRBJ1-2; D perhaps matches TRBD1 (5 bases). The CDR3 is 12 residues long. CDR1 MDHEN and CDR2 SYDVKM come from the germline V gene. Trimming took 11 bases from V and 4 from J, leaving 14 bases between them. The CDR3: CASRTGVYGYTF. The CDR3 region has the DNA TGTGCCTCGAGGACGGGGGTCTATGGCTACACCTTC.

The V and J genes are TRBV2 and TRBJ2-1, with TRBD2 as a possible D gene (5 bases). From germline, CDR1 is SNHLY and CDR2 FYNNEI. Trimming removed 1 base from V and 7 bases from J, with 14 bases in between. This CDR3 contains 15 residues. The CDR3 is CASSEGLPKVNEQFF. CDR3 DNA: TGTGCCAGCAGTGAAGGACTACCGAAGGTGAATGAGCAGTTCTTC.

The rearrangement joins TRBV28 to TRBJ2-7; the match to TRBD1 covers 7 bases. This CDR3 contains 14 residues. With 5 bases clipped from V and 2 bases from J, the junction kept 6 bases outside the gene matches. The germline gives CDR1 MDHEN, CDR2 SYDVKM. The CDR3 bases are TGTGCCAGCAGTATCAACAGGGGAGCCTACGAGCAGTACTTC. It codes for CASSINRGAYEQYF. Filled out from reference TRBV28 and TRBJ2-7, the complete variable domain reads DVKVTQSSRYLVKRTGEKVFLECVQDMDHENMFWYRQDPGLGLRLIYFSYDVKMKEKGDIPEGYSVSREKKERFSLILESASTNQTSMYLCASSINRGAYEQYFGPGTRLTVT.

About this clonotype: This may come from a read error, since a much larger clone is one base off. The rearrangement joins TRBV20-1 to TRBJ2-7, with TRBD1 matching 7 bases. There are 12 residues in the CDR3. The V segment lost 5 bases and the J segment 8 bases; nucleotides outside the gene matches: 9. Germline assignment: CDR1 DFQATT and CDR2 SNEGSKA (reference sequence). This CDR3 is CSAPGQRYKQYF. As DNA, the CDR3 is TGCAGTGCTCCGGGACAGCGGTACAAGCAGTACTTC.

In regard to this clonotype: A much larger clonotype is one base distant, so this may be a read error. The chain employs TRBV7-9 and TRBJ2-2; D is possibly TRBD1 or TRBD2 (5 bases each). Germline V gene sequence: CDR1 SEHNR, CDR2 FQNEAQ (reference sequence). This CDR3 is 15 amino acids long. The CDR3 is CASSNQGRNTGKLFF. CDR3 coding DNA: TGTGCCAGCAGTAACCAGGGTCGCAACACCGGGAAGCTGTTTTTT. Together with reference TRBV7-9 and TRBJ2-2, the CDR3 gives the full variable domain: DTGVSQNPRHKITKRGQNVTFRCDPISEHNRLYWYRQTLGQGPEFLTYFQNEAQLEKSRLLSDRFSAERPKGSFSTLEIQRTEQGDSAMYLCASSNQGRNTGKLFFGEGSRLTVL.

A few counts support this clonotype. The CDR3 spells CSARTFGGAEDTEAFF. The CDR3 DNA reads TGCAGTGCAAGAACGTTTGGAGGGGCGGAGGACACTGAAGCTTTCTTT. The chain recombines TRBV20-1 with TRBJ1-1, with a possible D match to TRBD1 (5 bases). The CDR3 contains 16 residues. Germline CDR1 is DFQATT and CDR2 is SNEGSKA (reference sequence). The ends were cut back, 6 bases at V and 3 bases at J, with 23 bases in the middle.

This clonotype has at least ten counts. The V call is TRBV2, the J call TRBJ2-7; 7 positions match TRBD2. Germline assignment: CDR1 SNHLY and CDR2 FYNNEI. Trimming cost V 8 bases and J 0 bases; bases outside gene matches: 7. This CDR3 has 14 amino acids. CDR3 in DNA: TGTGCCAGCTATGGACTAGTCCCCTCCTACGAGCAGTACTTC. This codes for CASYGLVPSYEQYF.

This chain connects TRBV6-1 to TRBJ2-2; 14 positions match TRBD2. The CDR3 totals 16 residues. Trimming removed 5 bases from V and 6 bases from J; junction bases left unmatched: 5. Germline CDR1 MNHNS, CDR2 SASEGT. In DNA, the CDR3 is TGTGCCAGCAGTCAGACTAGCGGGAGGGCCCCCGGGGAGCTGTTTTTT. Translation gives CASSQTSGRAPGELFF.

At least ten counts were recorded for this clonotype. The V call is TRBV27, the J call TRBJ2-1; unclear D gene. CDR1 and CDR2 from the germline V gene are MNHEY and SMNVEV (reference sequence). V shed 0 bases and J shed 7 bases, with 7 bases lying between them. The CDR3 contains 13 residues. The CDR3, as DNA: TGTGCCAGCAGTTTATCGATTGGTAATGAGCAGTTCTTC. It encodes CASSLSIGNEQFF.

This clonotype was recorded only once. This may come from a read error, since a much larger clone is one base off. The CDR3 DNA follows: TGCAGCGTTGACAGGGGCCACAAGCAGTACTTC. Amino acid sequence: CSVDRGHKQYF. This chain connects TRBV29-1 to TRBJ2-7; D might be TRBD1 (6 bases). The germline V and J ends were trimmed by 3 bases and 8 bases, with 11 bases remaining between them. Germline CDR1 SQVTM, CDR2 ANQGSEA. The CDR3 consists of 11 residues.